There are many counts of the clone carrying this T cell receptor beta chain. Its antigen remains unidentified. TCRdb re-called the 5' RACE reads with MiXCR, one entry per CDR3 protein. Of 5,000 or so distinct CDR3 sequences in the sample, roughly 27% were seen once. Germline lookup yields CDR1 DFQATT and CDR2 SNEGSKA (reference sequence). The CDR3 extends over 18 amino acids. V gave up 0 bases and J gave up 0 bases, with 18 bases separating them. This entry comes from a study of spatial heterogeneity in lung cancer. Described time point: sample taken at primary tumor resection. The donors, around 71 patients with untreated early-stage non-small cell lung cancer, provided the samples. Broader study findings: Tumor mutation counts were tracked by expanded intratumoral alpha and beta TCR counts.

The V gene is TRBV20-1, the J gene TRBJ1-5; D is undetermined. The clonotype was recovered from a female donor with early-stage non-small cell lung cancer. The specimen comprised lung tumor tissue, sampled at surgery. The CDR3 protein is CSARDPQPGGYSNQPQHF. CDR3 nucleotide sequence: TGCAGTGCTAGAGACCCCCAGCCGGGAGGTTATAGCAATCAGCCCCAGCATTTT.